The 28 T cell receptor beta chains in this list originate from one sample, sequenced in a study of T cells in localized non-small cell lung cancer. TCRdb's copy holds only in-frame clones and misses some; the assay was immunoSEQ multiplex PCR. Of tens of thousands of clones detected, around 73% appear once; the ten largest clones hold less than 45%. This specimen consisted of peripheral blood, obtained before any cancer treatment. All receptors come from a male donor older than 55 with stage II squamous cell lung carcinoma.

The chain recombines TRBV19 with TRBJ2-3, with a weak D call TRBD1 (5 bases). Germline V gene data show CDR1 as LNHDA and CDR2 as SQIVND (reference sequence). This CDR3 spans 14 amino acids. Between the trimmed V and J ends, which lost 1 base and 4 bases, there was a span of 9 bases. This CDR3 is CASSIGTSPDTQYF. CDR3 DNA sequence: TGTGCCAGTAGTATAGGGACATCTCCAGATACGCAGTATTTT.

The chain recombines TRBV6-5 with TRBJ1-2; D is unresolved. The CDR3 contains 12 residues. Germline CDR1 MNHEY, CDR2 SVGAGI. Deletions cut 4 bases from V and 6 bases from J, with 9 bases between. The CDR3 coding sequence is TGTGCCAGCAGTTTTGGTGGGGATGGCTACACCTTC. The encoded protein is CASSFGGDGYTF.

There are a few counts of this clone. The rearrangement uses TRBV4-3 and TRBJ2-3; 10 nucleotides line up with TRBD1. The CDR3 length is 16 residues. Germline loops: CDR1 LGHNA, CDR2 YSLEER. The J segment lost 7 bases and the V segment lost 0 bases, leaving 7 bases of the junction unmatched. DNA for the CDR3: TGCGCCAGCAGCCAAGAGGCCGGACAGGGGGTTCATACGCAGTATTTT. Its protein is CASSQEAGQGVHTQYF.

J is TRBJ2-1 and V is TRBV13, with 8 bases matching TRBD2. The germline CDR1 and CDR2 sequences are PRHDT and FYEKMQ (reference sequence). The CDR3 length is 14 residues. The V and J ends lost 5 bases and 7 bases, in that order; junction bases with no gene match: 7. The CDR3: CASSPRGGLNEQFF. CDR3 coding DNA: TGTGCCAGCAGCCCACGGGGGGGCCTAAATGAGCAGTTCTTC.

This sequence joins TRBV7-9 and TRBJ1-5; maybe TRBD1 (5 bases). The V end was cut by 4 bases, the J end by 3 bases, with 13 bases between. The CDR3 is 15 amino acids. Germline values: CDR1 SEHNR, CDR2 FQNEAQ (reference sequence). CDR3 sequence reads: CASSYDMGDNQPQHF. For the CDR3, the DNA is TGTGCCAGCAGCTACGACATGGGGGACAATCAGCCCCAGCATTTT.

The chain couples TRBV5-1 to TRBJ1-2; D is possibly TRBD1 (6 bases). The germline V gene has CDR1 SGHRS and CDR2 YFSETQ. The CDR3 is made up of 13 amino acids. The V gene lost 5 bases and the J gene lost 5 bases, with 13 bases spanning the gap. The CDR3 region is CASRVGQSYGYTF. The DNA for the CDR3 is TGCGCCAGCAGAGTCGGACAGTCATATGGCTACACCTTC.

Points on this clone: A junction end diverges from the germline sequence, so it may reflect a read error. CDR3 sequence: CASSLSEDRETQYF. The CDR3 DNA follows: TGTGCTAGCAGCTTAAGCGAGGATAGGGAGACCCAGTACTTC. The rearrangement uses TRBV7-7 and TRBJ2-5; D not certain. CDR1 and CDR2 from the germline V gene are SSHAT and FNYEAQ (reference sequence). The CDR3 totals 14 residues.

This chain uses TRBV5-1 with TRBJ2-7; D gene ambiguous. CDR3 length: 13 residues. CDR1 and CDR2 (germline): SGHRS, YFSETQ. V was clipped by 5 bases and J by 6 bases, with 15 bases between them. This chain's CDR3 is CASRETTRSEQYF. As DNA, the CDR3 is TGCGCCAGCAGAGAAACGACACGCAGCGAGCAGTACTTC.

This clone was counted between two and nine times. CDR3 in amino acids: CASSFRDTQYF. The CDR3 DNA sequence: TGTGCCAGCAGCTTTAGGGATACGCAGTATTTT. V gene TRBV7-2 combines with J gene TRBJ2-3; D unresolved. The V gene lost 3 bases and the J gene lost 6 bases, with 4 bases spanning the gap. Germline loops: CDR1 SGHTA, CDR2 FQGNSA. The CDR3 loop spans 11 amino acids. The whole variable domain, filled in from reference TRBV7-2 and TRBJ2-3, reads GAGVSQSPSNKVTEKGKDVELRCDPISGHTALYWYRQSLGQGLEFLIYFQGNSAPDKSGLPSDRFSAERTGGSVSTLTIQRTQQEDSAVYLCASSFRDTQYFGPGTRLTVL.

This clone has a count of ten or more. The CDR3 DNA is TGTGCCAGTAGTATAGAAGCGGGAGGGCTTAGGGAGCAGTTCTTC. Translating it yields CASSIEAGGLREQFF. This rearrangement joins TRBV19 to TRBJ2-1, with 10 positions matching TRBD2. The junction had 6 bases not matched to a gene; V was cut back by 0 bases and J by 10 bases. CDR3 length equals 15 residues. Per germline, CDR1 LNHDA and CDR2 SQIVND (reference sequence). Complete variable domain (other parts from reference TRBV19 and TRBJ2-1): DGGITQSPKYLFRKEGQNVTLSCEQNLNHDAMYWYRQDPGQGLRLIYYSQIVNDFQKGDIAEGYSVSREKKESFPLTVTSAQKNPTAFYLCASSIEAGGLREQFFGPGTRLTVL.

Concerning this clone: This specimen includes other DNA sequences encoding the same CDR3. The chain carries TRBV28 and TRBJ1-3; the D is unclear. Trimming pared 5 bases from V and 4 bases from J, leaving 15 bases between. Germline CDR1 and CDR2: MDHEN and SYDVKM. The CDR3 loop spans 15 amino acids. CDR3 nucleotides: TGTGCCAGCAGTCCGCCGGGAGCTAAGGGAAACACCATATATTTT. It specifies CASSPPGAKGNTIYF.

This chain links TRBV11-2 with TRBJ2-2; 11 nucleotides agree with TRBD2. CDR1 is SGHAT, CDR2 FQNNGV, per germline. The CDR3 spans 15 residues. V lost 6 bases and J lost 3; bases outside the gene matches: 3. The chain's CDR3 is CASRLGLADTGELFF. The CDR3 region has the DNA TGTGCCAGCAGACTGGGACTAGCGGACACCGGGGAGCTGTTTTTT.

This chain joins TRBV6-1 and TRBJ2-5; 8 bases match TRBD1. With 7 bases clipped from V and 5 bases from J, the junction kept 9 bases outside the gene matches. This CDR3 has 14 residues. From germline, CDR1 is MNHNS and CDR2 SASEGT. The CDR3 loop reads CASTPQGAWETQYF. For the CDR3, the DNA is TGTGCCAGCACGCCCCAGGGGGCTTGGGAGACCCAGTACTTC.

This clone appeared a few times. In DNA, the CDR3 is TGTGCCAGCAGCTTGGGCGTGAACACCGGGGAGCTGTTTTTT. It codes for CASSLGVNTGELFF. The rearrangement uses TRBV11-2 and TRBJ2-2; D not certain. The CDR3 is 14 residues long. The germline V and J ends were trimmed by 3 bases and 1 base, with 6 bases remaining between them. Germline V gene lookup returns CDR1 SGHAT and CDR2 FQNNGV.

This clone has more than one count but fewer than ten. The rearrangement links TRBV27 to TRBJ2-7; TRBD1 agrees at 7 bases. CDR1 is MNHEY and CDR2 is SMNVEV in the germline V gene (reference sequence). The CDR3 length is 15 residues. J gave up 0 bases and V 2 bases, and 4 bases lay outside the gene matches. CDR3 DNA sequence: TGTGCCAGCAGTTTAAGGCCAGGGGGCTCCTACGAGCAGTACTTC. This translates into CASSLRPGGSYEQYF.

This clone has at least ten counts. The chain carries TRBV11-3 and TRBJ1-4; TRBD1 is a possible D gene (5 bases). The CDR3 runs to 15 residues. The germline V gene encodes CDR1 SGHNT and CDR2 YENEEA. V dropped 3 bases and J dropped 6 bases, with 14 bases sitting between them. CDR3 loop: CASSFGTGNYEKLFF. The CDR3 nucleotides read TGTGCCAGCAGCTTTGGGACCGGGAATTATGAAAAACTGTTTTTT.

This chain uses TRBV11-3 with TRBJ2-2; D is possibly TRBD2 (5 bases). The CDR3 is 13 amino acids. Trimming pared 9 bases from V and 7 bases from J, leaving 15 bases between. CDR1 and CDR2 (germline): SGHNT, YENEEA. The CDR3 nucleotides are TGTGCCAGTGCCGGGAACTTGGGCGGGGAGCTGTTTTTT. Its translation is CASAGNLGGELFF.

The V gene is TRBV10-3, the J gene TRBJ2-5; 7 bases are shared with TRBD1. Unmatched junction bases numbered 4, after V lost 2 bases and J lost 1 base. The CDR3 covers 15 residues. From germline, CDR1 is ENHRY and CDR2 SYGVKD. The CDR3 coding sequence is TGTGCCATCAGTGAGACGGGACAGCTCCAAGAGACCCAGTACTTC. It translates to CAISETGQLQETQYF.

V is TRBV10-3 and J is TRBJ2-7, with 10 positions matching TRBD1. The V gene end was trimmed by 1 base and the J gene end by 3 bases; junction bases not matched to a gene: 3. The germline CDR1 and CDR2 sequences are ENHRY and SYGVKD. The CDR3 runs to 15 residues. In DNA form, the CDR3 reads TGTGCCATCAGTGAGTTAAGGACAGGGGGCTACGAGCAGTACTTC. This translates into CAISELRTGGYEQYF.

The gene calls are TRBV7-9 and TRBJ2-5, with D tentatively TRBD1 (5 bases). The CDR3 is made up of 14 amino acids. CDR1 and CDR2 from the germline V gene are SEHNR and FQNEAQ (reference sequence). V lost 4 bases, J lost 3 bases, and 12 bases lay in between. In DNA form, the CDR3 reads TGTGCCAGCAGCTACACCCTAGGGGAAGAGACCCAGTACTTC. This translates into CASSYTLGEETQYF.

The chain combines TRBV6-1 with TRBJ2-1, with 10 positions matching TRBD2. V was pared by 2 bases and J by 4 bases, with 11 bases of the junction left unmatched. The CDR3 runs 18 residues. CDR1 and CDR2 (germline): MNHNS, SASEGT. In nucleotides, the CDR3 is TGTGCCAGCAGTGAACCAGCCCGTACTAGCGGGATATACAATGAGCAGTTCTTC. Protein sequence: CASSEPARTSGIYNEQFF.

The rearrangement uses TRBV9 and TRBJ2-2, with 10 bases fitting TRBD2. Germline-derived CDR1 and CDR2 are SGDLS and YYNGEE. The CDR3 spans 14 residues. Trimming at V came to 8 bases and at J to 5 bases, leaving 6 bases not matched to a gene. CDR3 sequence: CASSTSGKTGELFF. The CDR3, as DNA: TGTGCCAGTTCCACTAGCGGGAAAACCGGGGAGCTGTTTTTT.

This rearrangement joins TRBV7-2 to TRBJ2-7; 9 bases line up with TRBD2. CDR1 SGHTA and CDR2 FQGNSA come from the germline V gene. V trimming: 5 bases; J trimming: 0 bases; junction bases outside the gene matches: 5. The CDR3 has 15 residues. CDR3 amino acids: CASSRLAESSYEQYF. DNA for the CDR3: TGTGCCAGCAGCCGACTAGCGGAGAGCTCCTACGAGCAGTACTTC.

The V call is TRBV7-3, the J call TRBJ2-7, with a possible D match to TRBD1 (6 bases). V lost 2 bases to trimming and J lost 1 base, with 15 bases between them. In germline, CDR1 is SGHTA, CDR2 FQGTGA. The length of the CDR3 is 16 residues. The CDR3 DNA reads as TGTGCCAGCAGCTTAGCGCAGGGGTGGGGATCCTACGAGCAGTACTTC. Translation gives CASSLAQGWGSYEQYF.

CDR3 nucleotides: TGTGCCAGCTCATCGACAGGACGTTCTGGAAACACCATATATTTT. Translation gives CASSSTGRSGNTIYF. This chain connects TRBV18 to TRBJ1-3, with TRBD1 as a possible D gene (6 bases). Germline V gene sequence: CDR1 KGHSH, CDR2 LQKENI. V lost 5 bases and J 1 base, leaving 12 bases between the germline ends. CDR3 length equals 15 residues.

V and J are TRBV9 and TRBJ2-2; D uncertain. Trimming stripped 0 bases from V and 0 bases from J, with 6 bases between. Germline V gives CDR1 SGDLS, CDR2 YYNGEE. There are 15 residues in the CDR3. This CDR3 reads CASSVDTTNTGELFF. CDR3 in DNA: TGTGCCAGCAGCGTAGATACTACGAACACCGGGGAGCTGTTTTTT. Using reference TRBV9 and TRBJ2-2 for the parts outside the CDR3, the full variable domain is DSGVTQTPKHLITATGQRVTLRCSPRSGDLSVYWYQQSLDQGLQFLIQYYNGEERAKGNILERFSAQQFPDLHSELNLSSLELGDSALYFCASSVDTTNTGELFFGEGSRLTVL.

The chain is built from TRBV30 and TRBJ2-7; D might be TRBD1 (6 bases). This CDR3 is 12 amino acids long. CDR1 is GTSNPN and CDR2 is SVGIG in the germline V gene (reference sequence). Between the trimmed V and J ends, which lost 3 bases and 6 bases, there was a span of 12 bases. CDR3 in DNA: TGTGCCTGGAGCAGGGGAAGTAGCGAGCAGTACTTC. Translation: CAWSRGSSEQYF. The full variable domain, its missing parts supplied by reference TRBV30 and TRBJ2-7, is SQTIHQWPATLVQPVGSPLSLECTVEGTSNPNLYWYRQAAGRGLQLLFYSVGIGQISSEVPQNLSASRPQDRQFILSSKKLLLSDSGFYLCAWSRGSSEQYFGPGTRLTVT.

This clone rates as medium-sized. The chain employs TRBV9 and TRBJ1-1; D is possibly TRBD1 (5 bases). Germline CDR1 and CDR2: SGDLS and YYNGEE. This CDR3 has 15 amino acids. Trimming removed 4 bases at V and 1 base at J, with 14 bases between. Here the CDR3 reads CASSFTTGENTEAFF. In DNA, the CDR3 is TGTGCCAGCAGCTTTACCACAGGAGAGAACACTGAAGCTTTCTTT.